This T cell receptor (beta chain) was identified in a study of blood T cell repertoires in COVID-19. The CDR3 has 15 amino acids. Germline V gene lookup returns CDR1 KGHSH and CDR2 LQKENI. The J segment lost 5 bases and the V segment lost 5 bases, leaving 9 bases of the junction unmatched. This table comes from immunoSEQ multiplex PCR, and its TCRdb copy is limited to in-frame clones, with some not included. The sample records hundreds of thousands of clones, around 84% being singletons. Participants were placed into cohorts based on the clinical history they reported. Two negative PCRs, clearance, or symptom resolution were required of recovered Cohort 3 donors.

This clonotype was obtained from a woman in her forties or fifties who had recovered from COVID-19. Sequences were obtained from PBMCs or T cells enriched from blood (not recorded which). The rearrangement uses TRBV18 and TRBJ2-1; 7 nucleotides line up with TRBD2. The CDR3 sequence is CASSSSGGGNNEQFF. DNA of the CDR3: TGTGCCAGCTCATCTTCCGGGGGAGGGAACAATGAGCAGTTCTTC.